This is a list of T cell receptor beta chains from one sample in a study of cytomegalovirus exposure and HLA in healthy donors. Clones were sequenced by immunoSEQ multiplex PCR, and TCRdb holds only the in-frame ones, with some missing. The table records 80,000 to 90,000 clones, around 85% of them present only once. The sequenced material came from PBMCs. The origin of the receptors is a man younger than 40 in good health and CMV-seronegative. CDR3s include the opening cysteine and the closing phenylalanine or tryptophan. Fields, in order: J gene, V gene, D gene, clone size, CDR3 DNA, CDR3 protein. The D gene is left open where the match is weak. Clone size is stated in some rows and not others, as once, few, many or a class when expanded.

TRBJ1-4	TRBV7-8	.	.	TGTGCCAGCAGCCGAAACAGAGCAACTAATGAAAAACTGTTTTTT	CASSRNRATNEKLFF
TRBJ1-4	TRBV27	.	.	TGTGCCAGCAGTTTTGTCGGGGAACCAAATGAAAAACTGTTTTTT	CASSFVGEPNEKLFF
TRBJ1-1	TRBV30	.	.	TGTGCCTGGAGTGCCCTCCGGGACACCTACACTGAAGCTTTCTTT	CAWSALRDTYTEAFF
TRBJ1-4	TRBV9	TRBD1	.	TGTGCCAGCAGCGTAGGATCGGGACAGGGGTATGAAAAACTGTTTTTT	CASSVGSGQGYEKLFF
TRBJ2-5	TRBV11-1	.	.	TGTGCCAGCAGCCCGCGTTCAGGGCCAGAAGAGACCCAGTACTTC	CASSPRSGPEETQYF
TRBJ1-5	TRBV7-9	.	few	TGTGCCAGCAGCCCGGACATTAGCAATCAGCCCCAGCATTTT	CASSPDISNQPQHF
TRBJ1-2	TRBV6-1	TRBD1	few	TGTGCCAGCAGTGTCCCCGGGACAGGGGGCAGGGGCTACACCTTC	CASSVPGTGGRGYTF
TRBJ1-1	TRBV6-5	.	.	TGTGCCAGCAGCCGAACAGGGTATGGTGAAGCTTTCTTT	CASSRTGYGEAFF
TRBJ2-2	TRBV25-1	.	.	TGTGCCAGCAGCAACAGGGAGGGTGCCGGGGAGCTGTTTTTT	CASSNREGAGELFF
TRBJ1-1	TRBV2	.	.	TGTGCCAGCAGTGAAGCCCAGAGGATCCCTGAAGCTTTCTTT	CASSEAQRIPEAFF
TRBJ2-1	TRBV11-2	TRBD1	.	TGTGCCAGCAGCTTAGTTCTCCGGAAGGGGGCGACCGGGGATGAGCAGTTCTTC	CASSLVLRKGATGDEQFF
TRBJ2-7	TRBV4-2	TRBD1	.	TGTGCCAGCCGATTTGGACAGGGAGATTACGAGCAGTACTTC	CASRFGQGDYEQYF
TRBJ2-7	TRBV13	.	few	TGTGCCAGCAGCACCACCGTAGGGGCATCCTACGAGCAGTACTTC	CASSTTVGASYEQYF
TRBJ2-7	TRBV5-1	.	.	TGCGCCAGCAGCTTGGACGGCAGAAGAGGGGAGCAGTACTTC	CASSLDGRRGEQYF
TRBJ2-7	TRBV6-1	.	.	TGTGCCAGCAACGGGATGTCCTACGAGCAGTACTTC	CASNGMSYEQYF
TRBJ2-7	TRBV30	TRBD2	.	TGTGCTGTGGAGGGAGGGGTTGACGCCTACGAGCAGTACTTC	CAVEGGVDAYEQYF
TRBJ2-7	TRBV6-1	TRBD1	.	TGTGCCAGCAGGAGAGGACAGGAAACCTACGAGCAGTACTTC	CASRRGQETYEQYF
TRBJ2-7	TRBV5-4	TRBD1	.	TGTGCCAGCAGCCTGCGGGACAGGGAGTACGAGCAGTACTTC	CASSLRDREYEQYF
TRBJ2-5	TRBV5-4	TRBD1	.	TGTGCCAGCAGCTCCAGGGGGCCGGGGGAGACCCAGTACTTC	CASSSRGPGETQYF
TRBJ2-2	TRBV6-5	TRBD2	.	TGTGCCAGCAGTCGACTAGCGGTAAACACCGGGGAGCTGTTTTTT	CASSRLAVNTGELFF
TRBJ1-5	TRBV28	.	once	TGTGCCAGCAGTTTGGGAGGGCGTGACCAGCCCCAGCATTTT	CASSLGGRDQPQHF
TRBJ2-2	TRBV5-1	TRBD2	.	TGCGCCACTCCGAAGCTAGCGGGGGCCGCGAACACCGGGGAGCTGTTTTTT	CATPKLAGAANTGELFF
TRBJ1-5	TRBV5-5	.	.	TGTGCCAGCAGCTGGACACAAGATCAGCCCCAGCATTTT	CASSWTQDQPQHF
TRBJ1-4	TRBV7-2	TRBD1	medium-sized	TGTGCCAGCAGCGCATTGACAGGGATGAGTAAAAAACTGTTTTTT	CASSALTGMSKKLFF
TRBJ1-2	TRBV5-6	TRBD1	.	TGTGCCAGCAGCTTGTGGGAGACAGGGGATTATGGCTACACCTTC	CASSLWETGDYGYTF
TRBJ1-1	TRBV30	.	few	TGTGCCTCCGGGGAGTCTGAAGCTTTCTTT	CASGESEAFF
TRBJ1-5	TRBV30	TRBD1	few	TGTGCCTGGAGTGTCACAGGGGATCAGCCCCAGCATTTT	CAWSVTGDQPQHF
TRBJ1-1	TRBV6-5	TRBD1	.	TGTGCCAGCAGTTATCGGGACAGTGGTTCGACTGAAGCTTTCTTT	CASSYRDSGSTEAFF
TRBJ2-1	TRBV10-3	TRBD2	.	TGTGCCATCAGCGGATTAGCGGGGGGCAACAATGAGCAGTTCTTC	CAISGLAGGNNEQFF
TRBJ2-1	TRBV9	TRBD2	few	TGTGCCAGCAGCGCAACACTAGCGGGGCCTGGGGATGAGCAGTTCTTC	CASSATLAGPGDEQFF
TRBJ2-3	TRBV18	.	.	TGTGCCAGCTCACCACTGGCAGGCACAGATACGCAGTATTTT	CASSPLAGTDTQYF
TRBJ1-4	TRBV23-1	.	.	TGCGCCAGCAGTCTCCAGGGACAATCTTGGGAAAAACTGTTTTTT	CASSLQGQSWEKLFF
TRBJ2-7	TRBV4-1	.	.	TGCGCCAGCAGCCTGCAGGACAGTAAGTACGAGCAGTACTTC	CASSLQDSKYEQYF
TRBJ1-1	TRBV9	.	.	TGTGCCAGCAGCGTTTTACAGGGTATGAACACTGAAGCTTTCTTT	CASSVLQGMNTEAFF
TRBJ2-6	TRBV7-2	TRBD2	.	TGTGCCAGCAGCTTAATGACTAGCGGGGTCGGGGCCAACGTCCTGACTTTC	CASSLMTSGVGANVLTF
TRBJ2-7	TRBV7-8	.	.	TGTGCCAGCAGCTTAGAATCGACAGGCCAACCGCACGAGCAGTACTTC	CASSLESTGQPHEQYF
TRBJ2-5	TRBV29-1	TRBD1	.	TGCAGCTTAGTGACAGGGAGAGAGACCCAGTACTTC	CSLVTGRETQYF
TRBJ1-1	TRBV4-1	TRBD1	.	TGCGCCAGCGGACGGACAGGGGCTGACACTGAAGCTTTCTTT	CASGRTGADTEAFF
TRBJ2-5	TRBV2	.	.	TGTGCCAGCCTTCTCGGAGGGCTAGAGACCCAGTACTTC	CASLLGGLETQYF
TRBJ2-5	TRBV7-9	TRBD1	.	TGTGCCAGCAGCTATGACAGGGGAAGGGAGACCCAGTACTTC	CASSYDRGRETQYF
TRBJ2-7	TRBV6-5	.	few	TGTGCCAGCAGTTACTCGAGCAGGGGACACGAGCAGTACTTC	CASSYSSRGHEQYF
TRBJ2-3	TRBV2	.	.	TGTGCCAGCAGGGACACTACCTACACAGATACGCAGTATTTT	CASRDTTYTDTQYF